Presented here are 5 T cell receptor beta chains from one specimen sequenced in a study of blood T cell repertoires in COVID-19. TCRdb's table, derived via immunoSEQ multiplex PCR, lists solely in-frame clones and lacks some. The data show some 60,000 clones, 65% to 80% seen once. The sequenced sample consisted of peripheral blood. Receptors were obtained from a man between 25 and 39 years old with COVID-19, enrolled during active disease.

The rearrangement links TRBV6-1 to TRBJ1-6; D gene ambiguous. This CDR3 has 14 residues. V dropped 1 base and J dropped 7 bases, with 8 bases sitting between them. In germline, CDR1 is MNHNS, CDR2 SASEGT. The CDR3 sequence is CASSEGLENSPLHF. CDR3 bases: TGTGCCAGCAGTGAAGGTCTGGAGAATTCACCCCTCCACTTT.

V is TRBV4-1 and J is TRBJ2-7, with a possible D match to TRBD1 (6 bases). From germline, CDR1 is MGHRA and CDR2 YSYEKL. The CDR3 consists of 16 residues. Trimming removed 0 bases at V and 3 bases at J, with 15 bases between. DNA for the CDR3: TGCGCCAGCAGCCAAGATCCCACACAGGGAAGCTACGAGCAGTACTTC. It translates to CASSQDPTQGSYEQYF.

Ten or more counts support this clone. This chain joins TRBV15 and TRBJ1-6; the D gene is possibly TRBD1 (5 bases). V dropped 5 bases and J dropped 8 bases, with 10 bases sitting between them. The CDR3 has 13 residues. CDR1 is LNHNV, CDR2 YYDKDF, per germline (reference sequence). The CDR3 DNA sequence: TGTGCCACCAGCGGGGGACTTTATTCACCCCTCCACTTT. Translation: CATSGGLYSPLHF.

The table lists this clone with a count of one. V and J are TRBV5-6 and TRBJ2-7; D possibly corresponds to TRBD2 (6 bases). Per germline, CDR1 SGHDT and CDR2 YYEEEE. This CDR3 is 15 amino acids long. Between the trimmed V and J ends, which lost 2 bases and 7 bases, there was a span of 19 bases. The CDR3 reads CASSFGTLKVGEQYF. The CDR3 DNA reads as TGTGCCAGCAGCTTTGGGACTCTGAAGGTGGGAGAGCAGTACTTC.

The CDR3 protein is CAIGPSGDEQYF. In DNA form, the CDR3 reads TGTGCCATCGGCCCTAGCGGGGACGAGCAGTACTTC. The rearrangement links TRBV10-3 to TRBJ2-7; 9 bases fit TRBD2. Germline-derived CDR1 and CDR2 are ENHRY and SYGVKD. The CDR3 is 12 residues long. The J segment lost 5 bases and the V segment lost 8 bases, leaving 4 bases of the junction unmatched.